The 28 T cell receptor beta chains below were found in one sample sequenced in a study of shared clonotypes between healthy human individuals. Profiling relied on immunoSEQ multiplex PCR, and the TCRdb table lists in-frame clones only, not all of them. The sample holds about 2.3 million clones; less than 95% are singletons and the top ten take 0.37%. The sequencing sample was made of naive CD4+ T cells from PBMCs. Noted subset: CD45RA+ positively selected. All receptors come from a man younger than 35 in good health. Some clones in this sample may be carry-over from other donors' samples.

The rearrangement links TRBV6-5 to TRBJ2-7; D is unresolved. Germline-derived CDR1 and CDR2 are MNHEY and SVGAGI. The CDR3 length is 12 residues. The ends were cut back, 5 bases at V and 7 bases at J, with 12 bases in the middle. The CDR3, as DNA: TGTGCCAGCAGTCTGCCAGGCCGGGAGCAGTACTTC. Residues: CASSLPGREQYF.

This clone was seen once. CDR3 sequence: CASSFKDYGYTF. As DNA, the CDR3 is TGCGCCAGCAGCTTTAAAGATTATGGCTACACCTTC. The chain carries TRBV5-1 and TRBJ1-2; D gene unclear. V dropped 2 bases and J dropped 5 bases, with 7 bases sitting between them. The CDR3 loop spans 12 amino acids. Germline V lookup: CDR1 SGHRS, CDR2 YFSETQ.

The CDR3 coding sequence is TGTGCCAGCAGCCAAGATAAGGACCACTATGGCTACACCTTC. Translating gives CASSQDKDHYGYTF. The rearrangement uses TRBV4-2 and TRBJ1-2; D is unclear. Trimming left V 0 bases short and J 3 bases short, with 8 bases between. CDR3 length equals 14 residues. Germline values: CDR1 LGHNA, CDR2 YNFKEQ.

V usage is TRBV11-3 and J usage is TRBJ2-1; 12 bases match TRBD2. CDR1 is SGHNT, CDR2 YENEEA, per germline. The CDR3 is 17 residues long. The J segment lost 9 bases and the V segment lost 5 bases, leaving 14 bases of the junction unmatched. CDR3 protein: CASSLTSGSTPEGEQFF. The CDR3 nucleotides are TGTGCCAGCAGCCTGACTAGCGGGAGTACCCCAGAGGGTGAGCAGTTCTTC.

This sequence joins TRBV4-1 and TRBJ2-1; a possible D gene is TRBD2 (6 bases). This CDR3 region has 18 residues. Trimming pared 0 bases from V and 2 bases from J, leaving 17 bases between. Germline-derived CDR1 and CDR2 are MGHRA and YSYEKL. CDR3 DNA: TGCGCCAGCAGCCAAGATCCGGCGCGGGGAAGGCCCTACAATGAGCAGTTCTTC. It is translated as CASSQDPARGRPYNEQFF.

This chain joins TRBV19 and TRBJ2-5, with a tentative D call TRBD2 (6 bases). Germline V CDR1 and CDR2: LNHDA, SQIVND (reference sequence). This CDR3 comprises 12 residues. V gave up 10 bases and J gave up 2 bases, with 11 bases separating them. The CDR3 is CAKGTAQETQYF. DNA of the CDR3: TGTGCCAAGGGGACTGCACAAGAGACCCAGTACTTC.

On this clone: Other DNA sequences within the sample encode an identical CDR3. The gene calls are TRBV28 and TRBJ2-7; a weak D match, TRBD1 (5 bases). Trimming pared 6 bases from V and 4 bases from J, leaving 16 bases between. Germline V gene sequence: CDR1 MDHEN, CDR2 SYDVKM. The CDR3 has 14 residues. CDR3: CASSPPGASYEQYF. The CDR3 nucleotides read TGTGCCAGCAGCCCCCCTGGGGCCTCATACGAGCAGTACTTC.

The chain links TRBV12-5 to TRBJ2-2; 8 nucleotides line up with TRBD1. Trimming removed 4 bases from V and 5 bases from J; junction bases left unmatched: 6. CDR3 length: 15 amino acids. Germline-derived CDR1 and CDR2 are LGHNT and FRNRAP. This CDR3 is CASGSGQGGTGELFF. CDR3 DNA: TGTGCTAGTGGTTCCGGACAGGGAGGAACCGGGGAGCTGTTTTTT.

V is TRBV7-2 and J is TRBJ1-2, with D perhaps matching TRBD1 (6 bases). Trimming left V 1 base short and J 3 bases short, with 12 bases between. Germline V gives CDR1 SGHTA, CDR2 FQGNSA. CDR3 length: 15 residues. In nucleotides, the CDR3 is TGTGCCAGCAGCTTAGGACGGGACAAGGACTATGGCTACACCTTC. Its translation: CASSLGRDKDYGYTF.

The chain uses TRBV7-9 and TRBJ2-3; 8 bases line up with TRBD1. Germline assignment: CDR1 SEHNR and CDR2 FQNEAQ (reference sequence). J lost 0 bases, V lost 5 bases, and 4 bases had no gene match. This CDR3 comprises 15 residues. CDR3 coding DNA: TGTGCCAGCAGCCTGACAGGGGCAAGCACAGATACGCAGTATTTT. Translated: CASSLTGASTDTQYF.

This clone was recorded a few times. The V gene is TRBV4-3, the J gene TRBJ2-7, with D maybe TRBD2 (7 bases). V was cut by 3 bases and J by 3 bases, with 18 bases left in between. The CDR3 is 16 amino acids. CDR1 is LGHNA and CDR2 is YSLEER in the germline V gene. The CDR3 is CASSHLGGARGYEQYF. CDR3 nucleotides: TGCGCCAGCAGCCACCTAGGGGGGGCCCGGGGCTACGAGCAGTACTTC.

V gene TRBV28 combines with J gene TRBJ2-7; 7 nucleotides agree with TRBD2. The germline gives CDR1 MDHEN, CDR2 SYDVKM. This CDR3 comprises 11 residues. With V trimmed by 8 bases and J by 5 bases, 3 bases remained unmatched. For the CDR3, the DNA is TGTGCCAGCGGGGGGAGGGACGAGCAGTACTTC. Its protein is CASGGRDEQYF.

The chain is built from TRBV9 and TRBJ2-3; D is ambiguous. The V end lost 0 bases, the J end lost 7 bases, and 12 bases lay between the germline ends. The CDR3 length is 14 residues. Germline V CDR1 and CDR2: SGDLS, YYNGEE. DNA for the CDR3: TGTGCCAGCAGCGTAGAGGCCCCCGCAAATACGCAGTATTTT. Protein product: CASSVEAPANTQYF.

The chain recombines TRBV5-1 with TRBJ2-7, with 8 positions matching TRBD1. This CDR3 comprises 14 residues. Germline lookup yields CDR1 SGHRS and CDR2 YFSETQ. With V trimmed by 0 bases and J by 3 bases, 2 bases remained unmatched. For the CDR3, the DNA is TGCGCCAGCAGCTTGGGGGACAGGTTCTACGAGCAGTACTTC. Residues: CASSLGDRFYEQYF.

The count of this clone is one. The rearrangement uses TRBV7-2 and TRBJ2-7; 8 bases match TRBD2. With 1 base clipped from V and 0 bases from J, the junction kept 5 bases outside the gene matches. CDR3 length: 16 amino acids. Germline V lookup: CDR1 SGHTA, CDR2 FQGNSA. The chain's CDR3 is CASSLVGSGNSYEQYF. DNA for the CDR3: TGTGCCAGCAGCTTAGTTGGTAGCGGGAACTCCTACGAGCAGTACTTC.

The DNA for the CDR3 is TGTGCCAGCAGCTTCAGAAACTACCTTAGCAATCAGCCCCAGCATTTT. This encodes CASSFRNYLSNQPQHF. J is TRBJ1-5 and V is TRBV11-3; unclear D gene. V dropped 3 bases and J dropped 0 bases, with 12 bases sitting between them. This CDR3 is built from 16 residues. CDR1 and CDR2 (germline): SGHNT, YENEEA.

The chain employs TRBV25-1 and TRBJ1-2, with D hard to call. Between the trimmed V and J ends, which lost 5 bases and 8 bases, there was a span of 15 bases. The CDR3 is 13 amino acids. The germline CDR1 and CDR2 sequences are MGHDK and SYGVNS. CDR3 DNA sequence: TGTGCCAGCAGTTCCGGCTCCCCGGGGGGCTACACCTTC. Its translation is CASSSGSPGGYTF.

The chain links TRBV2 to TRBJ2-1, with TRBD1 identical over 9 bases. Trimming cost V 3 bases and J 15 bases; bases outside gene matches: 12. The CDR3 runs to 14 residues. Looked up from germline, CDR1 is SNHLY and CDR2 is FYNNEI. The CDR3 sequence is CASSDSLLGQGRFF. In DNA, the CDR3 is TGTGCCAGCAGTGATTCGCTCTTAGGACAGGGGAGGTTCTTC. The whole variable domain, remainder taken from reference TRBV2 and TRBJ2-1, is EPEVTQTPSHQVTQMGQEVILRCVPISNHLYFYWYRQILGQKVEFLVSFYNNEISEKSEIFDDQFSVERPDGSNFTLKIRSTKLEDSAMYFCASSDSLLGQGRFFGPGTRLTVL.

V usage is TRBV6-1 and J usage is TRBJ2-7; D remains ambiguous. The V end lost 2 bases, the J end lost 6 bases, and 2 bases lay between the germline ends. CDR1 MNHNS and CDR2 SASEGT come from the germline V gene. The CDR3 is 10 residues long. CDR3 DNA sequence: TGTGCCAGCAGTGAAATCGAGCAGTACTTC. Translating gives CASSEIEQYF.

The chain is built from TRBV7-3 and TRBJ1-5; D is possibly TRBD1 (6 bases). Looked up from germline, CDR1 is SGHTA and CDR2 is FQGTGA. V lost 5 bases and J 2 bases, leaving 13 bases between the germline ends. The CDR3 loop spans 15 amino acids. This chain's CDR3 is CASSLGGMGNQPQHF. As DNA, the CDR3 is TGTGCCAGCAGCCTAGGGGGAATGGGCAATCAGCCCCAGCATTTT.

The V call is TRBV7-9, the J call TRBJ2-7, with D perhaps matching TRBD1 (5 bases). V shed 5 bases and J shed 8 bases, with 16 bases lying between them. This CDR3 comprises 13 residues. Germline assignment: CDR1 SEHNR and CDR2 FQNEAQ (reference sequence). The CDR3 region is CASSVSQTGQQYF. DNA for the CDR3: TGTGCCAGCAGCGTAAGCCAAACAGGCCAGCAGTACTTC.

The J gene is TRBJ1-5, the V gene TRBV7-2; the D gene is possibly TRBD1 (6 bases). V was trimmed by 4 bases and J by 3 bases, leaving 13 bases between them. Germline assignment: CDR1 SGHTA and CDR2 FQGNSA. The CDR3 consists of 15 residues. This chain's CDR3 is CASSSQTGLNQPQHF. The CDR3 nucleotides are TGTGCCAGCAGCTCCCAGACAGGCCTCAATCAGCCCCAGCATTTT.

The chain links TRBV28 to TRBJ2-7; 8 bases map to TRBD1. V was clipped by 4 bases and J by 3 bases; unmatched bases: 8. The germline CDR1 and CDR2 sequences are MDHEN and SYDVKM. CDR3 length equals 15 residues. The CDR3 DNA reads TGTGCCAGCAGTTCACCACCGACAGGGGTCTACGAGCAGTACTTC. Amino acid sequence: CASSSPPTGVYEQYF.

J is TRBJ2-1 and V is TRBV7-6, with 9 bases that match TRBD2. The CDR3 runs to 14 residues. The germline gives CDR1 SGHVS, CDR2 FNYEAQ. The V gene end was trimmed by 9 bases and the J gene end by 5 bases; junction bases not matched to a gene: 8. This chain's CDR3 is CASSGRFPNNEQFF. The DNA for the CDR3 is TGTGCCAGTAGCGGGAGATTCCCCAACAATGAGCAGTTCTTC.

The chain combines TRBV28 with TRBJ1-3; D possibly corresponds to TRBD1 (5 bases). The CDR3 contains 17 residues. The V end lost 6 bases, the J end lost 1 base, and 19 bases lay between the germline ends. In germline, CDR1 is MDHEN, CDR2 SYDVKM. The CDR3 loop is CASSPRSRGLSGNTIYF. CDR3 bases: TGTGCCAGCAGCCCTAGAAGTAGGGGATTATCTGGAAACACCATATATTTT.

The gene calls are TRBV5-1 and TRBJ2-7; 7 bases map to TRBD2. After removal of 3 bases from V and 3 bases from J, the junction contained 3 bases not matched to a gene. Germline CDR1 is SGHRS and CDR2 is YFSETQ. This CDR3 has 13 residues. The CDR3 spells CASSWGGRYEQYF. CDR3 in DNA: TGCGCCAGCAGCTGGGGAGGGCGCTACGAGCAGTACTTC.

The chain joins TRBV2 to TRBJ2-5; the D is unclear. Germline V CDR1 and CDR2: SNHLY, FYNNEI. This CDR3 comprises 12 residues. V was cut by 2 bases and J by 5 bases, with 6 bases left in between. The CDR3 protein is CASSEFGETQYF. The CDR3 nucleotides are TGTGCCAGCAGTGAATTTGGGGAGACCCAGTACTTC.

V and J are TRBV5-4 and TRBJ1-4, with 7 bases fitting TRBD1. The CDR3 is made up of 14 amino acids. Germline lookup yields CDR1 SGHNT and CDR2 YYREEE (reference sequence). Germline trimming cut 5 bases from V and 4 bases from J; bases unmatched to any gene: 5. As DNA, the CDR3 is TGTGCCAGCAGTCTGGGACAGCTTAATGAAAAACTGTTTTTT. This translates into CASSLGQLNEKLFF. Full variable domain (missing parts from reference TRBV5-4 and TRBJ1-4): ETGVTQSPTHLIKTRGQQVTLRCSSQSGHNTVSWYQQALGQGPQFIFQYYREEENGRGNFPPRFSGLQFPNYSSELNVNALELDDSALYLCASSLGQLNEKLFFGSGTQLSVL.